These 25 T cell receptor beta chains share one sample of origin, sequenced in a study of shared clonotypes between healthy human individuals. Clones were sequenced by immunoSEQ multiplex PCR, and TCRdb holds only the in-frame ones, with some missing. The repertoire consists of about 2.1 million clones, with approximately 92% occurring once and the leading ten covering about 1.7%. Terminally differentiated effector memory CD45RA+ cells were excluded by CCR7 positive selection of CD45RO-negative cells. The source material was naive CD8+ T cells from PBMCs. The receptors derive from a man younger than 35 in good health. Some clones in this sample may be carry-over from other donors' samples.

The chain recombines TRBV28 with TRBJ1-4; no firm D call. Deletions cut 1 base from V and 1 base from J, with 4 bases between. Germline V gene data show CDR1 as MDHEN and CDR2 as SYDVKM. The CDR3 spans 14 residues. The CDR3 DNA is TGTGCCAGCAGTTTATTACTAACTAATGAAAAACTGTTTTTT. Protein: CASSLLLTNEKLFF.

This clone was seen a single time. The chain links TRBV19 to TRBJ1-2; 9 bases align to TRBD1. The J segment lost 8 bases and the V segment lost 6 bases, leaving 10 bases of the junction unmatched. The CDR3 is made up of 14 amino acids. The germline V gene has CDR1 LNHDA and CDR2 SQIVND (reference sequence). CDR3 protein: CASRGDRAASGYTF. The CDR3 nucleotides read TGTGCCAGTAGGGGGGACAGGGCGGCTTCGGGCTACACCTTC.

The chain employs TRBV7-9 and TRBJ2-7; the D call may be TRBD1 or TRBD2 (5 bases each). V lost 5 bases and J 2 bases, leaving 16 bases between the germline ends. Germline loops: CDR1 SEHNR, CDR2 FQNEAQ (reference sequence). CDR3 length: 15 amino acids. In DNA form, the CDR3 reads TGTGCCAGCAGCGGACACCTCCGGGGCCCCTACGAGCAGTACTTC. Translated, it gives CASSGHLRGPYEQYF.

This rearrangement joins TRBV27 to TRBJ2-5; D ambiguous. Trimming took off 6 bases at V and 5 bases at J, with 19 bases between the two ends. Germline-derived CDR1 and CDR2 are MNHEY and SMNVEV (reference sequence). The CDR3 has 15 amino acids. Here the CDR3 reads CASSSPGSTSETQYF. In nucleotides, the CDR3 is TGTGCCAGCAGCTCCCCCGGCTCCACCTCGGAGACCCAGTACTTC.

The rearrangement joins TRBV4-3 to TRBJ1-4, with TRBD1 as a possible D gene (6 bases). Germline V CDR1 and CDR2: LGHNA, YSLEER. Trimming left V 4 bases short and J 8 bases short, with 17 bases between. The CDR3 runs 15 residues. CDR3 region: CASSLLSGVGEKLFF. The CDR3, as DNA: TGCGCCAGCAGCCTGTTGTCAGGGGTAGGGGAAAAACTGTTTTTT.

This chain links TRBV6-1 with TRBJ2-7; D tentatively reads TRBD1 or TRBD2 (6 bases each). CDR3 length: 15 residues. V was pared by 5 bases and J by 0 bases, with 14 bases between. Germline CDR1 MNHNS, CDR2 SASEGT. CDR3 DNA: TGTGCCAGCAGTATTGGGGGGCTGGTCTCCTACGAGCAGTACTTC. It translates to CASSIGGLVSYEQYF.

The rearrangement joins TRBV28 to TRBJ2-2; no clear D. Trimming cost V 2 bases and J 5 bases, with 12 bases left between them. The CDR3 length is 15 residues. CDR1 is MDHEN, CDR2 SYDVKM, per germline. CDR3: CASSLRALETGELFF. DNA for the CDR3: TGTGCCAGCAGTTTAAGGGCTTTGGAGACCGGGGAGCTGTTTTTT.

The chain recombines TRBV29-1 with TRBJ1-4; D remains unclear. The CDR3 covers 12 residues. CDR1 is SQVTM, CDR2 ANQGSEA, per germline. V was clipped by 5 bases and J by 3 bases, with 7 bases between them. CDR3 bases: TGCAGCGTTAGGGCCTCTAATGAAAAACTGTTTTTT. Protein product: CSVRASNEKLFF.

This CDR3 is CASSARLAGGTSYNEQFF. In DNA, the CDR3 is TGTGCCAGCAGCGCAAGACTAGCGGGAGGTACCTCCTACAATGAGCAGTTCTTC. This sequence joins TRBV7-8 and TRBJ2-1; 13 bases fit TRBD2. The germline V gene encodes CDR1 SGHVS and CDR2 FQNEAQ. The CDR3 spans 18 residues. J was trimmed by 0 bases and V by 5 bases; bases with no gene match: 7.

The CDR3 bases are TGTGCCAGCAGCCAAGACAGGGCAACGGGCGAGCAGTACTTC. Residues: CASSQDRATGEQYF. This chain uses TRBV14 with TRBJ2-7; D may be TRBD1 (5 bases). CDR1 and CDR2 (germline): SGHDN, FVKESK. Deletions cut 0 bases from V and 6 bases from J, with 12 bases between. The CDR3 covers 14 residues.

This chain connects TRBV28 to TRBJ2-3; the match to TRBD2 covers 12 bases. With V trimmed by 4 bases and J by 0 bases, 8 bases remained unmatched. The CDR3 runs 18 residues. Germline CDR1 reads MDHEN; CDR2 reads SYDVKM. The CDR3 coding sequence is TGTGCCAGCAGTTCCCCGCTAGCGGGAGGGTGGAGCACAGATACGCAGTATTTT. This gives the protein CASSSPLAGGWSTDTQYF.

The gene calls are TRBV27 and TRBJ1-5; 7 positions match TRBD1. The CDR3 loop spans 14 amino acids. V was pared by 7 bases and J by 6 bases, with 9 bases of the junction left unmatched. Germline V lookup: CDR1 MNHEY, CDR2 SMNVEV (reference sequence). CDR3 DNA sequence: TGTGCCAGCACCCAGACAGGGTCGGGTCAGCCCCAGCATTTT. Amino acids: CASTQTGSGQPQHF.

The CDR3 region is CASSLVQGPVSSYNEQFF. CDR3 DNA: TGTGCCAGCAGCTTGGTACAGGGCCCGGTAAGCTCCTACAATGAGCAGTTCTTC. The rearrangement links TRBV5-6 to TRBJ2-1; weak D call: TRBD1 (6 bases). Per the germline V gene, CDR1 is SGHDT and CDR2 is YYEEEE. With 0 bases removed from V and 0 bases from J, the gap between germline ends came to 16 bases. The CDR3 is made up of 18 amino acids. The full variable domain, with the rest looked up from reference TRBV5-6 and TRBJ2-1, is DAGVTQSPTHLIKTRGQQVTLRCSPKSGHDTVSWYQQALGQGPQFIFQYYEEEERQRGNFPDRFSGHQFPNYSSELNVNALLLGDSALYLCASSLVQGPVSSYNEQFFGPGTRLTVL.

The V and J genes are TRBV25-1 and TRBJ1-4; D is unclear. Trimming shortened V by 3 bases and J by 2 bases, and 10 bases separated the two germline ends. The CDR3 spans 15 residues. Germline V lookup: CDR1 MGHDK, CDR2 SYGVNS. The CDR3 spells CASSEMIGTNEKLFF. The DNA of the CDR3 is TGTGCCAGCAGTGAGATGATTGGGACTAATGAAAAACTGTTTTTT.

The chain recombines TRBV28 with TRBJ2-7; the D is unclear. CDR1 is MDHEN and CDR2 is SYDVKM in the germline V gene. Trimming took 4 bases from V and 0 from J, leaving 4 bases between them. This CDR3 comprises 12 residues. The CDR3 protein is CASSSVSYEQYF. CDR3 nucleotides: TGTGCCAGCAGTTCCGTCTCCTACGAGCAGTACTTC.

V gene TRBV5-1 combines with J gene TRBJ1-2, with 11 bases matching TRBD1. V dropped 3 bases and J dropped 7; count of bases not matched to a gene: 2. The CDR3 length is 13 residues. Germline lookup yields CDR1 SGHRS and CDR2 YFSETQ. Here the CDR3 DNA reads TGCGCCAGCAGCTGGACAGGGGGCAGTGGCTACACCTTC. Translating gives CASSWTGGSGYTF.

The chain joins TRBV6-1 to TRBJ2-1; 10 bases are shared with TRBD2. CDR3 length: 15 residues. The germline V gene encodes CDR1 MNHNS and CDR2 SASEGT. V shed 2 bases and J 7 bases; nucleotides not matched to a gene: 5. The CDR3 loop is CASSERAGGVNEQFF. The CDR3 DNA reads TGTGCCAGCAGTGAACGAGCGGGGGGGGTTAATGAGCAGTTCTTC.

In DNA form, the CDR3 reads TGTGCCAGCAGCGTAGCGGCAGGGTTAGGTCAGCCCCAGCATTTT. This gives the protein CASSVAAGLGQPQHF. This chain joins TRBV9 and TRBJ1-5; tentative D call: TRBD1 (5 bases). Germline CDR1 is SGDLS and CDR2 is YYNGEE. This CDR3 is 15 amino acids long. V was shortened by 0 bases and J by 6 bases, with 13 bases between the two germline ends.

The gene calls are TRBV19 and TRBJ2-2; D is uncertain. The CDR3 consists of 12 residues. Trimming shortened V by 5 bases and J by 5 bases, and 6 bases separated the two germline ends. Per the germline V gene, CDR1 is LNHDA and CDR2 is SQIVND (reference sequence). The CDR3 bases are TGTGCCAGTAGTCTCAGAACCGGGGAGCTGTTTTTT. This encodes CASSLRTGELFF.

The chain employs TRBV25-1 and TRBJ1-6; D unresolved. Germline-derived CDR1 and CDR2 are MGHDK and SYGVNS. V was shortened by 3 bases and J by 7 bases, with 13 bases between the two germline ends. The CDR3 runs to 15 residues. Written as DNA, the CDR3 is TGTGCCAGCAGTGAGTTAGTTACCCTAAATTCACCCCTCCACTTT. It codes for CASSELVTLNSPLHF.

This clone occurred once. The sample holds other DNA sequences that translate to the same CDR3. The CDR3 DNA sequence: TGTGCCAGCAGCTTAATAAGGGGGGGCTACAATGAGCAGTTCTTC. As protein: CASSLIRGGYNEQFF. The chain combines TRBV7-3 with TRBJ2-1; TRBD2 might be the D (7 bases). V was clipped by 1 base and J by 3 bases, with 10 bases between them. The CDR3 runs 15 residues. Per germline, CDR1 SGHTA and CDR2 FQGTGA.

This chain joins TRBV29-1 and TRBJ2-2; D call uncertain. Trimming removed 0 bases at V and 0 bases at J, with 5 bases between. CDR1 is SQVTM, CDR2 ANQGSEA, per germline. CDR3 length: 14 amino acids. The CDR3 here is CSVEDHPNTGELFF. CDR3 coding DNA: TGCAGCGTTGAAGATCACCCGAACACCGGGGAGCTGTTTTTT.

The chain joins TRBV28 to TRBJ2-5; a possible D gene is TRBD1 (5 bases). Trimming took off 6 bases at V and 13 bases at J, with 18 bases between the two ends. The CDR3 loop spans 12 amino acids. Germline values: CDR1 MDHEN, CDR2 SYDVKM. CDR3 region: CASSPRTHLGYF. Written as DNA, the CDR3 is TGTGCCAGCAGCCCAAGGACACACCTAGGGTACTTC. Using reference TRBV28 and TRBJ2-5 for the parts outside the CDR3, the full variable domain is DVKVTQSSRYLVKRTGEKVFLECVQDMDHENMFWYRQDPGLGLRLIYFSYDVKMKEKGDIPEGYSVSREKKERFSLILESASTNQTSMYLCASSPRTHLGYFGPGTRLLVL.

The rearrangement links TRBV6-5 to TRBJ2-2; D unresolved. Germline CDR1 is MNHEY and CDR2 is SVGAGI. Between the trimmed V and J ends, which lost 6 bases and 7 bases, there was a span of 12 bases. The CDR3 sequence is 13 residues long. CDR3 sequence: CASRDGVGGELFF. DNA of the CDR3: TGTGCCAGCAGGGATGGGGTTGGCGGGGAGCTGTTTTTT.

Details on this clone: The DNA is left out, because the CDR3 cannot be placed on it with certainty; the CDR3 is given as TCRdb lists it. The genes are TRBV28 and TRBJ2-7; TRBD1 is taken as the D call from the table, unchecked against the DNA. The germline V gene has CDR1 MDHEN and CDR2 SYDVKM. Both ends counted, the CDR3 spans 13 residues. Here the CDR3 reads CASSTSPDSQKYF.